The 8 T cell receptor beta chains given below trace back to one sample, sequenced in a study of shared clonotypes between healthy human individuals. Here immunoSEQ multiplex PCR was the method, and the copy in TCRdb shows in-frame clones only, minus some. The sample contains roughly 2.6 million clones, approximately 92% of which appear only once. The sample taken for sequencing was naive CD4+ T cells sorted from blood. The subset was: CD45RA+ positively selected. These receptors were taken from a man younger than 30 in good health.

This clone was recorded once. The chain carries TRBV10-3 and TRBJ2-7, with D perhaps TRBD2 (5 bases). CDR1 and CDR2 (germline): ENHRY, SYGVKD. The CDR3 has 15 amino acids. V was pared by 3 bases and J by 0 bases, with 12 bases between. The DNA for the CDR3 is TGTGCCATCAGTGAAGGAGCGGTGAGCTCCTACGAGCAGTACTTC. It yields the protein CAISEGAVSSYEQYF.

The CDR3 bases are TGTGCCAGCAGCGTAGTGACCGGGGCCCAAGAGACCCAGTACTTC. Translating it yields CASSVVTGAQETQYF. V is TRBV9 and J is TRBJ2-5; D is perhaps TRBD1 or TRBD2 (5 bases each). The V and J ends lost 0 bases and 1 base respectively, with 10 bases between them. CDR1 and CDR2 (germline): SGDLS, YYNGEE. This CDR3 contains 15 residues.

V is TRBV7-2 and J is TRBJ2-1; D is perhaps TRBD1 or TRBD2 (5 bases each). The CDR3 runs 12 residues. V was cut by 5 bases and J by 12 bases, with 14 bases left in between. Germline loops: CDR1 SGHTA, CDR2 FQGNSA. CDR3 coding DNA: TGTGCCAGCAGCCCCCCCGGGACCGGGCAGTTCTTC. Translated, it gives CASSPPGTGQFF.

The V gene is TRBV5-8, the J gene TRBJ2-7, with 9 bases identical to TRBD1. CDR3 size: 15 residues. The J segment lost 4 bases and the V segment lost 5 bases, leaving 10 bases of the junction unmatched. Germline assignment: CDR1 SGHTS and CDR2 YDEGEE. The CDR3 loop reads CASSIWVGTGYEQYF. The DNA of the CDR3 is TGTGCCAGCAGTATATGGGTTGGGACAGGGTACGAGCAGTACTTC.

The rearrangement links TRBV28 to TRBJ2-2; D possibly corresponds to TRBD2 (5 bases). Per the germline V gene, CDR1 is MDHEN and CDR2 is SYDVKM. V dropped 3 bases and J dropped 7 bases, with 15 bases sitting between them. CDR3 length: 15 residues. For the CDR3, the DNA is TGTGCCAGCAGTTTTACCGGGGAAAAAGGCGGGGAGCTGTTTTTT. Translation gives CASSFTGEKGGELFF.

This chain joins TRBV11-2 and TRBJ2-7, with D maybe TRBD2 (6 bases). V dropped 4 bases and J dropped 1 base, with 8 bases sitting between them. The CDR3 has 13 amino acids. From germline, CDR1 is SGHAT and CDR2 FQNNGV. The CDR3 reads CASSSGGSYEQYF. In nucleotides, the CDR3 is TGTGCCAGCAGCTCCGGGGGTTCCTACGAGCAGTACTTC.

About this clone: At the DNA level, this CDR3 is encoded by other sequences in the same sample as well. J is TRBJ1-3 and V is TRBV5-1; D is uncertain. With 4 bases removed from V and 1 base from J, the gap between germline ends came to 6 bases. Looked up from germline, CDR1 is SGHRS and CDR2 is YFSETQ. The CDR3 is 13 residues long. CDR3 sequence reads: CASSRGSGNTIYF. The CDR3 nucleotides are TGCGCCAGCAGCCGCGGGTCTGGAAACACCATATATTTT.

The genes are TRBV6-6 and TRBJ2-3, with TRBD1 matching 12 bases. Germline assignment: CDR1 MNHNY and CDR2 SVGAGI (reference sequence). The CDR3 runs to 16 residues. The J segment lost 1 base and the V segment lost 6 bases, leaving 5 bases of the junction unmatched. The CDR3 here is CASSRDRGPGTDTQYF. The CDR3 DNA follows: TGTGCCAGCAGCCGGGACAGGGGGCCGGGCACAGATACGCAGTATTTT.